Listed below are T cell receptor beta chains from one sample, sequenced in a study of Ad26.COV2.S vaccination and SARS-CoV-2 variants. Clones were sequenced by immunoSEQ multiplex PCR, and TCRdb holds only the in-frame ones, with some missing. The data contain roughly 180,000 clones, 70% to 90% of them singletons. Source: peripheral blood, taken after recovery from COVID-19. These receptors were collected from a human donor who had recovered from COVID-19. The CDR3 runs from the conserved cysteine through the conserved F or W. The order of the fields is CDR3 protein, CDR3 DNA, V gene, D gene, clone size, CDR3 length, J gene. D genes are given only for firm matches. Clone size, where shown, is once, few, many, or a class for clones that have expanded.

CDR3: CASSPSPSTDTQYF; DNA: TGTGCCAGTAGTCCAAGCCCCAGCACAGATACGCAGTATTTT; V: TRBV19; D: -; size: -; length: 14; J: TRBJ2-3
CDR3: CASTDKENEQYF; DNA: TGTGCCAGCACCGACAAGGAGAACGAGCAGTACTTC; V: TRBV6-5; D: -; size: -; length: 12; J: TRBJ2-7
CDR3: CASSLGLKGTQYF; DNA: TGTGCCAGCAGCCTGGGACTAAAGGGTACGCAGTATTTT; V: TRBV12-3/TRBV12-4; D: TRBD2; size: -; length: 13; J: TRBJ2-3
CDR3: CAISDLQGDQPQHF; DNA: TGTGCCATCAGTGACTTGCAGGGAGATCAGCCCCAGCATTTT; V: TRBV10-3; D: -; size: once; length: 14; J: TRBJ1-5
CDR3: CASSFLEGRQYF; DNA: TGTGCCAGCAGCTTCCTTGAGGGGCGCCAGTACTTC; V: TRBV7-9; D: -; size: few; length: 12; J: TRBJ2-7
CDR3: CATSRDGSTGWNEQFF; DNA: TGTGCCACCAGCAGAGATGGCTCGACAGGGTGGAATGAGCAGTTCTTC; V: TRBV15; D: TRBD1; size: -; length: 16; J: TRBJ2-1
CDR3: CASSLGLAVTDTQYF; DNA: TGTGCCAGCAGCTTGGGACTAGCGGTCACAGATACGCAGTATTTT; V: TRBV7-8; D: TRBD2; size: -; length: 15; J: TRBJ2-3
CDR3: CASSFDRSSYEQYF; DNA: TGTGCCAGCAGCTTTGACAGGAGCTCCTACGAGCAGTACTTC; V: TRBV7-3; D: -; size: -; length: 14; J: TRBJ2-7
CDR3: CASSVGGNNEQFF; DNA: TGTGCCAGCAGCGTAGGGGGGAACAATGAGCAGTTCTTC; V: TRBV9; D: -; size: -; length: 13; J: TRBJ2-1
CDR3: CASSYRGENTGELFF; DNA: TGTGCCAGCAGCTACAGGGGCGAGAACACCGGGGAGCTGTTTTTT; V: TRBV5-4; D: TRBD1; size: -; length: 15; J: TRBJ2-2
CDR3: CASSSSPPKVRPSTDTQYF; DNA: TGTGCCAGCAGCTCCTCCCCCCCCAAAGTCAGACCTAGCACAGATACGCAGTATTTT; V: TRBV12-1; D: -; size: -; length: 19; J: TRBJ2-3
CDR3: CASSPLIGSYEQYF; DNA: TGTGCCAGCAGCCCCTTAATTGGGAGCTACGAGCAGTACTTC; V: TRBV7-2; D: -; size: -; length: 14; J: TRBJ2-7
CDR3: CASRRTSGRRDTQYF; DNA: TGTGCCAGTAGGCGGACTAGCGGGAGACGAGATACGCAGTATTTT; V: TRBV19; D: TRBD2; size: few; length: 15; J: TRBJ2-3
CDR3: CASSLRQGNQPQHF; DNA: TGTGCCAGCAGCTTAAGACAGGGCAATCAGCCCCAGCATTTT; V: TRBV7-2; D: -; size: few; length: 14; J: TRBJ1-5
CDR3: CASSSQTANTEAFF; DNA: TGCGCCAGCAGCTCGCAGACAGCGAACACTGAAGCTTTCTTT; V: TRBV5-1; D: -; size: -; length: 14; J: TRBJ1-1
CDR3: CASKLIAGGGNTIYF; DNA: TGTGCCAGCAAACTAATAGCGGGCGGTGGAAACACCATATATTTT; V: TRBV2; D: -; size: -; length: 15; J: TRBJ1-3
CDR3: CAWSTYSHEQYF; DNA: TGTGCCTGGAGTACTTACTCCCACGAGCAGTACTTC; V: TRBV30; D: -; size: -; length: 12; J: TRBJ2-7
CDR3: CASSPLPAGVTADTQYF; DNA: TGTGCCAGCAGCCCGCTGCCAGCGGGGGTAACGGCGGATACGCAGTATTTT; V: TRBV7-9; D: TRBD2; size: -; length: 17; J: TRBJ2-3
CDR3: CASSPRQGLTRDTQYF; DNA: TGTGCCAGCAGCCCCCGACAGGGACTCACGCGAGATACGCAGTATTTT; V: TRBV7-9; D: -; size: once; length: 16; J: TRBJ2-3
CDR3: CASTTRNYGYTF; DNA: TGTGCCAGCACGACACGGAACTATGGCTACACCTTC; V: TRBV6-5; D: -; size: many; length: 12; J: TRBJ1-2
CDR3: CASSSYRGQATDTQYF; DNA: TGTGCCAGCAGCTCCTACAGGGGACAGGCCACAGATACGCAGTATTTT; V: TRBV7-8; D: TRBD1; size: -; length: 16; J: TRBJ2-3
CDR3: CASSPSGQPGNTIYF; DNA: TGTGCCAGCAGTCCCTCAGGGCAGCCTGGAAACACCATATATTTT; V: TRBV27; D: -; size: -; length: 15; J: TRBJ1-3
CDR3: CASSSGQGGWETQYF; DNA: TGTGCCAGCAGTTCTGGACAGGGGGGGTGGGAGACCCAGTACTTC; V: TRBV28; D: TRBD1; size: -; length: 15; J: TRBJ2-5
CDR3: CASSPGAFDEKLFF; DNA: TGTGCCAGCAGCCCCGGGGCTTTTGATGAAAAACTGTTTTTT; V: TRBV9; D: -; size: -; length: 14; J: TRBJ1-4
CDR3: CASRRALAGAKNIQYF; DNA: TGTGCCAGCAGGAGGGCTTTAGCGGGAGCCAAAAACATTCAGTACTTC; V: TRBV28; D: TRBD2; size: -; length: 16; J: TRBJ2-4
CDR3: CASSEGLAGKHYEQYF; DNA: TGTGCCAGCAGTGAAGGACTAGCGGGGAAGCACTACGAGCAGTACTTC; V: TRBV6-1; D: TRBD2; size: -; length: 16; J: TRBJ2-7
CDR3: CASSLERVAGVETQYF; DNA: TGTGCCAGCAGCTTAGAGCGGGTAGCGGGAGTAGAGACCCAGTACTTC; V: TRBV11-2; D: TRBD2; size: -; length: 16; J: TRBJ2-5
CDR3: CASSLRQIESPLHF; DNA: TGTGCCAGCAGCTTAAGACAGATCGAGTCACCCCTCCACTTT; V: TRBV5-6; D: -; size: -; length: 14; J: TRBJ1-6
CDR3: CASSSLPAPEQFF; DNA: TGTGCCAGCAGCTCCCTCCCGGCCCCGGAGCAGTTCTTC; V: TRBV7-2; D: -; size: -; length: 13; J: TRBJ2-1
CDR3: CASSVGPTQGHEQFF; DNA: TGTGCCAGCAGCGTAGGCCCAACTCAGGGTCATGAGCAGTTCTTC; V: TRBV9; D: -; size: -; length: 15; J: TRBJ2-1
CDR3: CASIRSSPNQPQHF; DNA: TGTGCCAGCATCAGGAGTAGCCCCAATCAGCCCCAGCATTTT; V: TRBV2; D: -; size: few; length: 14; J: TRBJ1-5
CDR3: CASSRDLDTYNEQFF; DNA: TGTGCCAGCAGCCGGGACTTGGATACCTACAATGAGCAGTTCTTC; V: TRBV5-8; D: -; size: -; length: 15; J: TRBJ2-1
CDR3: CASSLGGQGHTF; DNA: TGCGCCAGCAGCTTGGGAGGTCAGGGACACACCTTC; V: TRBV5-1; D: -; size: -; length: 12; J: TRBJ1-2
CDR3: CASRRGSVTDTQYF; DNA: TGTGCCAGCAGACGGGGGTCAGTGACAGATACGCAGTATTTT; V: TRBV6-5; D: -; size: -; length: 14; J: TRBJ2-3
CDR3: CASSPTSRNTGELFF; DNA: TGTGCCAGCAGCCCAACTAGCAGGAACACCGGGGAGCTGTTTTTT; V: TRBV7-3; D: -; size: -; length: 15; J: TRBJ2-2
CDR3: CASSQVVGAEQETQYF; DNA: TGCGCCAGCAGCCAAGTTGTGGGGGCAGAGCAAGAGACCCAGTACTTC; V: TRBV4-1; D: -; size: -; length: 16; J: TRBJ2-5
CDR3: CASRTSGRESSYNEQFF; DNA: TGTGCCAGCAGGACTAGCGGGAGGGAAAGCTCCTACAATGAGCAGTTCTTC; V: TRBV2; D: TRBD2; size: -; length: 17; J: TRBJ2-1
CDR3: CATSRGRPNTGELFF; DNA: TGTGCCACCAGCAGAGGGAGGCCCAACACCGGGGAGCTGTTTTTT; V: TRBV15; D: -; size: -; length: 15; J: TRBJ2-2
CDR3: CASSPFGQETQYF; DNA: TGTGCCAGCAGCCCATTCGGACAAGAGACCCAGTACTTC; V: TRBV7-3; D: -; size: -; length: 13; J: TRBJ2-5
CDR3: CASSQDGPGATDTQYF; DNA: TGCGCCAGCAGCCAAGATGGGCCAGGAGCTACAGATACGCAGTATTTT; V: TRBV4-1; D: -; size: once; length: 16; J: TRBJ2-3
CDR3: CASSFQGGSYNEQFF; DNA: TGTGCCAGCAGCTTTCAGGGGGGGTCCTACAATGAGCAGTTCTTC; V: TRBV7-8; D: -; size: -; length: 15; J: TRBJ2-1
CDR3: CASSQDREAVEQYF; DNA: TGCGCCAGCAGCCAGGACAGGGAGGCGGTCGAGCAGTACTTC; V: TRBV5-1; D: TRBD1; size: -; length: 14; J: TRBJ2-7
CDR3: CASAGTRGTGELFF; DNA: TGTGCCAGCGCAGGGACTAGGGGGACCGGGGAGCTGTTTTTT; V: TRBV2; D: TRBD2; size: -; length: 14; J: TRBJ2-2
CDR3: CATSPRLAGAPSYEQYF; DNA: TGTGCCACCAGTCCTCGTTTAGCGGGGGCCCCCTCCTACGAGCAGTACTTC; V: TRBV24-1; D: TRBD2; size: -; length: 17; J: TRBJ2-7
CDR3: CASSVGSLATDTQYF; DNA: TGTGCCAGCAGCGTAGGGAGTCTGGCGACAGATACGCAGTATTTT; V: TRBV9; D: -; size: -; length: 15; J: TRBJ2-3
CDR3: CASSPRTGVGLAEAFF; DNA: TGTGCCAGCAGCCCCCGGACAGGGGTTGGTTTGGCTGAAGCTTTCTTT; V: TRBV7-9; D: TRBD1; size: -; length: 16; J: TRBJ1-1
CDR3: CASSFSPGAGRTGELFF; DNA: TGTGCCAGCAGTTTCTCACCTGGAGCAGGGCGCACCGGGGAGCTGTTTTTT; V: TRBV28; D: -; size: -; length: 17; J: TRBJ2-2
CDR3: CASSVSAKGGEQYF; DNA: TGCGCCAGCAGTGTCTCCGCTAAGGGAGGAGAGCAGTACTTC; V: TRBV10-1; D: -; size: -; length: 14; J: TRBJ2-7
CDR3: CAWSVRSNQPQHF; DNA: TGTGCCTGGAGTGTACGGAGCAATCAGCCCCAGCATTTT; V: TRBV30; D: -; size: -; length: 13; J: TRBJ1-5
CDR3: CATSRGDSGTEDEKLFF; DNA: TGTGCCACCAGCAGAGGCGACTCCGGGACAGAGGATGAAAAACTGTTTTTT; V: TRBV15; D: TRBD1; size: -; length: 17; J: TRBJ1-4
CDR3: CASSEGQGHNSPLHF; DNA: TGTGCCAGCAGTGAGGGACAGGGGCATAATTCACCCCTCCACTTT; V: TRBV6-1; D: TRBD1; size: -; length: 15; J: TRBJ1-6
CDR3: CASSVGDGKGNTIYF; DNA: TGTGCCAGCAGCGTAGGGGACGGTAAGGGAAACACCATATATTTT; V: TRBV9; D: -; size: -; length: 15; J: TRBJ1-3
CDR3: CASSDGTGVNYGYTF; DNA: TGTGCCAGCAGTGACGGGACAGGGGTGAACTATGGCTACACCTTC; V: TRBV2; D: TRBD1; size: -; length: 15; J: TRBJ1-2
CDR3: CASSQVRSGDPDTQYF; DNA: TGCGCCAGCAGCCAAGTGCGGTCAGGGGACCCAGATACGCAGTATTTT; V: TRBV4-1; D: -; size: few; length: 16; J: TRBJ2-3